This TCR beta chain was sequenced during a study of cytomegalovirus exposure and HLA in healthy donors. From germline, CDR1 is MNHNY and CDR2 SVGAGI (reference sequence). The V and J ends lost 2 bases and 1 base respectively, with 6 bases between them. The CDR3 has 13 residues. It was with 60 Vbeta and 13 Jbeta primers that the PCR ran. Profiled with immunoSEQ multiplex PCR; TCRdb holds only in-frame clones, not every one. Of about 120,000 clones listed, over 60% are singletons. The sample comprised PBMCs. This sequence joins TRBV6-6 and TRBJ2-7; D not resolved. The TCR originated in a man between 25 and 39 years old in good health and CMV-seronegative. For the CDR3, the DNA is TGTGCCAGCAGTTACCAACAATCCTACGAGCAGTACTTC. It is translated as CASSYQQSYEQYF.